This TCR beta chain was obtained from a study of blood T cell repertoires in COVID-19. Background on the study: Both acute and convalescent COVID-19 samples were obtained from the United States, Italy and Spain. PBMCs, B-cell-depleted T cells, or T cells provided the cDNA or gDNA that made up the material.

The CDR3 spans 15 residues. V was pared by 0 bases and J by 0 bases, with 8 bases between. CDR1 MNHNS and CDR2 SASEGT come from the germline V gene. Original analysis: The authors estimated nucleated cell counts from reference gene primer amplification. Profiled with immunoSEQ multiplex PCR; TCRdb holds only in-frame clones, not every one. Clone size and the V and J calls come from that table; the DNA yielded D and trimming. The table shows fewer than 250,000 clones, with 85% to 90% occurring only once. The rearrangement links TRBV6-1 to TRBJ2-5, with D unclear. The clonotype originates from a woman aged 55-70 years with acute or convalescent COVID-19. Specimen: peripheral blood. The CDR3 loop is CASSEALAYQETQYF. CDR3 nucleotide sequence: TGTGCCAGCAGTGAAGCGCTTGCGTACCAAGAGACCCAGTACTTC.